These 28 T cell receptor beta chains originate from one sample sequenced in a study of cytomegalovirus exposure and HLA in healthy donors. The PCR made use of 60 Vbeta and 13 Jbeta primers. Assay: immunoSEQ multiplex PCR; the TCRdb copy retains only in-frame clones and omits some. The sample gives about 80,000 clones, roughly 65% of which show up once; roughly 4.4% is in the top ten. Source material: PBMCs. The receptors come from a male donor in good health and CMV-seropositive.

This clone was detected only a few times. This sequence joins TRBV4-3 and TRBJ1-2; the D gene is possibly TRBD1 (5 bases). V shed 4 bases and J shed 5 bases, with 14 bases lying between them. The CDR3 totals 14 residues. Germline assignment: CDR1 LGHNA and CDR2 YSLEER. The CDR3 sequence is CASSPGTEGYGYTF. The CDR3, as DNA: TGCGCCAGCAGCCCCGGGACGGAGGGATATGGCTACACCTTC.

This chain uses TRBV18 with TRBJ2-1, with 14 bases matching TRBD2. Germline V CDR1 and CDR2: KGHSH, LQKENI. The CDR3 contains 18 residues. After removal of 0 bases from V and 8 bases from J, the junction contained 9 bases not matched to a gene. CDR3 sequence reads: CASSPPPMTSGGADEQFF. The CDR3 nucleotides read TGTGCCAGCTCACCACCCCCTATGACTAGCGGGGGGGCAGATGAGCAGTTCTTC.

CDR3 protein: CASSQDARDREGDTQYF. The CDR3 DNA is TGCGCCAGCAGCCAAGATGCCCGGGACAGGGAAGGAGATACGCAGTATTTT. This chain links TRBV4-3 with TRBJ2-3, with 9 nucleotides matching TRBD1. The CDR3 length is 17 residues. Trimming at V came to 0 bases and at J to 5 bases, leaving 9 bases not matched to a gene. Germline V gene sequence: CDR1 LGHNA, CDR2 YSLEER.

This chain links TRBV25-1 with TRBJ1-3; TRBD1 matches at 9 bases. Germline assignment: CDR1 MGHDK and CDR2 SYGVNS. V lost 5 bases, J lost 1 base, and 3 bases stayed unmatched. This CDR3 has 15 amino acids. CDR3 in amino acids: CASSQTGGSGNTIYF. The CDR3 region has the DNA TGTGCCAGCAGTCAGACAGGGGGTTCTGGAAACACCATATATTTT.

V gene TRBV7-6 combines with J gene TRBJ2-7; a weak D match, TRBD1 (5 bases). Trimming removed 2 bases from V and 6 bases from J, with 11 bases in between. The CDR3 sequence is 13 residues long. Germline V CDR1 and CDR2: SGHVS, FNYEAQ. Here the CDR3 reads CASSLQGFGEQYF. The CDR3, as DNA: TGTGCCAGCAGCTTACAGGGCTTCGGCGAGCAGTACTTC. Full variable domain (missing parts from reference TRBV7-6 and TRBJ2-7): GAGVSQSPRYKVTKRGQDVALRCDPISGHVSLYWYRQALGQGPEFLTYFNYEAQQDKSGLPNDRFSAERPEGSISTLTIQRTEQRDSAMYRCASSLQGFGEQYFGPGTRLTVT.

The CDR3: CASSLDRGITEAFF. The CDR3 DNA reads as TGTGCCAGCAGCTTAGACAGGGGAATAACTGAAGCTTTCTTT. The rearrangement joins TRBV7-2 to TRBJ1-1; TRBD1 agrees at 7 bases. The CDR3 spans 14 residues. V lost 1 base, J lost 5 bases, and 4 bases stayed unmatched. The germline V gene has CDR1 SGHTA and CDR2 FQGNSA.

The chain has TRBV18 and TRBJ1-6, with TRBD1 as a possible D gene (6 bases). Deletions cut 2 bases from V and 10 bases from J, with 12 bases between. CDR1 KGHSH and CDR2 LQKENI come from the germline V gene. The CDR3 spans 14 residues. CDR3 protein: CASSPNNQGSPLHF. The CDR3 DNA is TGTGCCAGCTCACCAAATAATCAGGGGTCACCCCTCCACTTT.

V gene TRBV7-6 combines with J gene TRBJ1-1; a possible D gene is TRBD1 (5 bases). Germline CDR1 and CDR2: SGHVS and FNYEAQ. The CDR3 is 13 residues long. V was cut by 5 bases and J by 3 bases, with 10 bases left in between. The CDR3 nucleotides read TGTGCCAGCAGCCCAGGGCAGCACACTGAAGCTTTCTTT. Translating gives CASSPGQHTEAFF.

This rearrangement joins TRBV25-1 to TRBJ2-1; 7 bases align to TRBD2. Looked up from germline, CDR1 is MGHDK and CDR2 is SYGVNS. V shed 10 bases, J shed 7 bases, and the junction held 13 bases outside the gene matches. The CDR3 is made up of 14 amino acids. The CDR3 region has the DNA TGTGCCACCTATCCCCGGGAGGATAGAAATGAGCAGTTCTTC. Translated, it gives CATYPREDRNEQFF.

This chain uses TRBV7-3 with TRBJ2-1; 11 nucleotides align to TRBD2. V lost 6 bases to trimming and J lost 2 bases; unmatched junction nucleotides: 6. The CDR3 consists of 16 residues. CDR1 and CDR2 from the germline V gene are SGHTA and FQGTGA. DNA of the CDR3: TGTGCCAGCAGTCTAACTAGCGGGAGTACCTACAATGAGCAGTTCTTC. Translating gives CASSLTSGSTYNEQFF.

CDR3 in amino acids: CASSDIVKQGAFTDTQYF. The CDR3 DNA is TGTGCCAGCAGTGATATTGTGAAACAGGGGGCCTTTACAGATACGCAGTATTTT. The V and J genes are TRBV6-1 and TRBJ2-3; 9 nucleotides align to TRBD1. V lost 3 bases to trimming and J lost 3 bases; unmatched junction nucleotides: 13. The CDR3 is 18 amino acids. Germline CDR1 and CDR2: MNHNS and SASEGT.

As DNA, the CDR3 is TGTGCCATCAGTGTTGCGGGGGTGGACCAAGAGACCCAGTACTTC. It yields the protein CAISVAGVDQETQYF. The rearrangement joins TRBV10-3 to TRBJ2-5; TRBD2 matches at 7 bases. CDR1 and CDR2 from the germline V gene are ENHRY and SYGVKD. This CDR3 contains 15 residues. V gave up 4 bases and J gave up 0 bases; unmatched junction bases: 5.

This rearrangement joins TRBV11-2 to TRBJ2-5; 8 positions match TRBD1. This CDR3 is 13 amino acids long. V was clipped by 6 bases and J by 1 base; unmatched bases: 1. The germline V gene has CDR1 SGHAT and CDR2 FQNNGV. This chain's CDR3 is CASSTGGQETQYF. CDR3 in DNA: TGTGCCAGCAGTACAGGGGGCCAAGAGACCCAGTACTTC.

V and J are TRBV7-9 and TRBJ1-4; a weak D match, TRBD1 (6 bases). Deletions cut 4 bases from V and 2 bases from J, with 11 bases between. The CDR3 loop spans 15 amino acids. Germline lookup yields CDR1 SEHNR and CDR2 FQNEAQ (reference sequence). The CDR3 DNA reads TGTGCCAGCAGCTGGGGGAGGGGGACTAATGAAAAACTGTTTTTT. Amino acid sequence: CASSWGRGTNEKLFF.

The chain uses TRBV19 and TRBJ1-5, with TRBD1 as a possible D gene (6 bases). Germline V lookup: CDR1 LNHDA, CDR2 SQIVND (reference sequence). The CDR3 is 14 amino acids. V was clipped by 6 bases and J by 3 bases, with 12 bases between them. The CDR3 here is CASRLDSYNQPQHF. The CDR3 DNA follows: TGTGCCAGTAGATTGGACAGTTACAATCAGCCCCAGCATTTT.

CDR3 amino acids: CSVQSGDTQYF. CDR3 DNA: TGCAGCGTCCAGTCGGGGGATACGCAGTATTTT. The chain uses TRBV29-1 and TRBJ2-3; TRBD2 might be the D (5 bases). Germline V gene data show CDR1 as SQVTM and CDR2 as ANQGSEA. V lost 6 bases and J lost 6, with 10 bases in between. The CDR3 totals 11 residues.

V and J are TRBV7-2 and TRBJ2-7, with TRBD2 matching 10 bases. After removal of 2 bases from V and 6 bases from J, the junction contained 4 bases not matched to a gene. CDR3 length equals 14 residues. CDR1 is SGHTA, CDR2 FQGNSA, per germline. CDR3 residues: CASSLQLAGAEQYF. The CDR3, as DNA: TGTGCCAGCAGCTTACAGCTAGCGGGGGCCGAGCAGTACTTC.

The V and J genes are TRBV5-4 and TRBJ2-4, with a possible D match to TRBD2 (6 bases). V lost 4 bases to trimming and J lost 0 bases, with 14 bases between them. Germline CDR1 reads SGHNT; CDR2 reads YYREEE (reference sequence). This CDR3 contains 16 residues. In nucleotides, the CDR3 is TGTGCCAGCAGCCCCGGAGTGGGGGGAGCCAAAAACATTCAGTACTTC. It specifies CASSPGVGGAKNIQYF.

A note on this clone: A much larger clone lies one base from this, so it may be a read error. The chain uses TRBV2 and TRBJ1-1, with no clear D. With 6 bases removed from V and 0 bases from J, the gap between germline ends came to 2 bases. The CDR3 is 11 amino acids. Per germline, CDR1 SNHLY and CDR2 FYNNEI. The CDR3 coding sequence is TGTGCCAGCAGCTTGAACACTGAAGCTTTCTTT. This codes for CASSLNTEAFF.

Only a few counts were recorded for this clone. The CDR3 reads CASSRLSGSDTQYF. The CDR3 nucleotides read TGTGCCAGCAGCCGCTTAAGCGGGAGTGATACGCAGTATTTT. This chain uses TRBV7-2 with TRBJ2-3; 8 positions agree with TRBD2. Germline lookup yields CDR1 SGHTA and CDR2 FQGNSA. The trim removed 5 bases at V and 6 bases at J, leaving 7 bases unmatched. CDR3 length equals 14 residues.

The gene calls are TRBV7-9 and TRBJ2-7; possibly TRBD1 for D (7 bases). Germline values: CDR1 SEHNR, CDR2 FQNEAQ (reference sequence). The CDR3 contains 16 residues. V was shortened by 3 bases and J by 3 bases, with 18 bases between the two germline ends. CDR3 sequence (DNA): TGTGCCAGCAGCTTCCCCGCGGGACAGAGCGTCTACGAGCAGTACTTC. As protein: CASSFPAGQSVYEQYF.

This rearrangement joins TRBV19 to TRBJ2-2; a possible D gene is TRBD2 (5 bases). The germline V gene encodes CDR1 LNHDA and CDR2 SQIVND (reference sequence). The CDR3 length is 13 residues. V lost 9 bases to trimming and J lost 4 bases, with 12 bases between them. CDR3 nucleotide sequence: TGTGCCAGCCCTTCCCGGGGCACCGGGGAGCTGTTTTTT. Protein sequence: CASPSRGTGELFF.

The chain recombines TRBV5-4 with TRBJ1-1; D remains unclear. This CDR3 region has 16 residues. Per the germline V gene, CDR1 is SGHNT and CDR2 is YYREEE (reference sequence). Trimming took off 2 bases at V and 6 bases at J, with 20 bases between the two ends. The CDR3 protein is CASSLGGPAQNAEAFF. In DNA form, the CDR3 reads TGTGCCAGCAGCTTAGGAGGTCCGGCCCAAAACGCTGAAGCTTTCTTT. Variable domain in full (rest from reference TRBV5-4 and TRBJ1-1): ETGVTQSPTHLIKTRGQQVTLRCSSQSGHNTVSWYQQALGQGPQFIFQYYREEENGRGNFPPRFSGLQFPNYSSELNVNALELDDSALYLCASSLGGPAQNAEAFFGQGTRLTVV.

CDR3 nucleotides: TGCAGCGTCCTTAGCGGGGACGGAAACACCATATATTTT. This sequence encodes CSVLSGDGNTIYF. The gene calls are TRBV29-1 and TRBJ1-3; D perhaps matches TRBD1 (5 bases). The CDR3 length is 13 residues. CDR1 and CDR2 (germline): SQVTM, ANQGSEA. Trimming left V 6 bases short and J 4 bases short, with 13 bases between.

This clone was observed a handful of times. This chain links TRBV19 with TRBJ1-5; D call uncertain. Trimming took 9 bases from V and 3 from J, leaving 15 bases between them. The CDR3 has 14 residues. The germline V gene encodes CDR1 LNHDA and CDR2 SQIVND (reference sequence). CDR3 nucleotides: TGTGCCAGCCGCCCGAGAGCTTTCAATCAGCCCCAGCATTTT. The encoded protein is CASRPRAFNQPQHF.

The chain couples TRBV9 to TRBJ1-5; D is undetermined. Trimming removed 3 bases at V and 5 bases at J, with 12 bases between. The CDR3 is made up of 14 amino acids. The germline gives CDR1 SGDLS, CDR2 YYNGEE. The CDR3 DNA reads TGTGCCAGCAGCGCTTCACAGTTGGATCAGCCCCAGCATTTT. Encoded protein: CASSASQLDQPQHF.

The chain uses TRBV29-1 and TRBJ1-2; TRBD1 is a possible D gene (6 bases). Germline CDR1 reads SQVTM; CDR2 reads ANQGSEA. V lost 3 bases to trimming and J lost 2 bases, with 10 bases between them. This CDR3 contains 13 residues. CDR3 nucleotide sequence: TGCAGCGTTGAGGACAGAATCAACTATGGCTACACCTTC. Encoded protein: CSVEDRINYGYTF.

This clone was counted between two and nine times. This chain links TRBV5-6 with TRBJ1-3, with D uncertain. Trimming pared 1 base from V and 0 bases from J, leaving 8 bases between. There are 15 residues in the CDR3. The V gene's germline CDR1 is SGHDT and CDR2 YYEEEE. The CDR3 nucleotides read TGTGCCAGCAGCTTGAAATTCAGCTCTGGAAACACCATATATTTT. Amino acids: CASSLKFSSGNTIYF.